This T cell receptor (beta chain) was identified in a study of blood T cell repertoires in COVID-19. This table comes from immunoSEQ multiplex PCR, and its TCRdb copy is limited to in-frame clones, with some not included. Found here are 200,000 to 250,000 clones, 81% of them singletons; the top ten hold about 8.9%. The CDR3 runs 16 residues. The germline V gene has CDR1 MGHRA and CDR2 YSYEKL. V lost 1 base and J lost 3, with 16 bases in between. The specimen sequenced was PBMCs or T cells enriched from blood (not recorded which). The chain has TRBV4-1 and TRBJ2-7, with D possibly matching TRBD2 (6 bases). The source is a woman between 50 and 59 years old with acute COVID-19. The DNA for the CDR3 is TGCGCCAGCAGCCAAGCTGCAGCTAGCGTGATCTACGAGCAGTACTTC. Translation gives CASSQAAASVIYEQYF.